Presented here are 26 T cell receptor beta chains from one specimen sequenced in a study of control samples from healthy donors and cancer patients. Clones were read by immunoSEQ multiplex PCR, and TCRdb kept only the in-frame ones, dropping some. The sample consists of about 150,000 clones, about 90% of them appearing once. What was sequenced was blood. Receptors originate from a man between 25 and 39 years old in good health.

The V gene is TRBV19, the J gene TRBJ1-3; D uncertain. Germline V gives CDR1 LNHDA, CDR2 SQIVND (reference sequence). V dropped 5 bases and J dropped 4 bases, with 12 bases sitting between them. This CDR3 spans 14 amino acids. The CDR3 here is CASSAGPRGNTIYF. The CDR3, as DNA: TGTGCCAGTAGTGCGGGCCCGCGGGGAAACACCATATATTTT.

The chain links TRBV7-3 to TRBJ1-1; 7 bases match TRBD1. V trimming: 0 bases; J trimming: 4 bases; junction bases outside the gene matches: 5. The length of the CDR3 is 15 residues. The germline gives CDR1 SGHTA, CDR2 FQGTGA. The CDR3 DNA follows: TGTGCCAGCAGCTTAACGTCAGGGGGGGTCACTGAAGCTTTCTTT. Its protein product is CASSLTSGGVTEAFF.

This sequence joins TRBV15 and TRBJ2-7, with D maybe TRBD1 (5 bases). CDR1 and CDR2 from the germline V gene are LNHNV and YYDKDF (reference sequence). V dropped 0 bases and J dropped 3 bases, with 6 bases sitting between them. The length of the CDR3 is 13 residues. This CDR3 is CATSRDRVYEQYF. The CDR3 DNA is TGTGCCACCAGCAGAGACAGGGTCTACGAGCAGTACTTC.

The chain employs TRBV24-1 and TRBJ2-7; 8 bases map to TRBD1. Germline V gives CDR1 KGHDR, CDR2 SFDVKD. The CDR3 is made up of 17 amino acids. The V and J ends lost 3 bases and 5 bases, in that order; junction bases with no gene match: 14. The CDR3 spells CATSDPLSGTGRDEQYF. As DNA, the CDR3 is TGTGCCACCAGTGATCCACTTTCCGGGACAGGAAGGGACGAGCAGTACTTC.

This clone was detected a few times. This rearrangement joins TRBV7-3 to TRBJ1-1, with D hard to call. V lost 3 bases and J 4 bases, leaving 9 bases between the germline ends. This CDR3 is built from 13 residues. The V gene's germline CDR1 is SGHTA and CDR2 FQGTGA. The CDR3 sequence: CASSLYRTTEAFF. CDR3 DNA sequence: TGTGCCAGCAGCTTGTACAGAACCACTGAAGCTTTCTTT.

This chain uses TRBV14 with TRBJ2-2; perhaps TRBD2 as D (6 bases). The CDR3 loop spans 14 amino acids. Germline lookup yields CDR1 SGHDN and CDR2 FVKESK. V was cut by 2 bases and J by 5 bases, with 9 bases left in between. The CDR3 bases are TGTGCCAGCAGCCAATGGGCGGGGACCGGGGAGCTGTTTTTT. Translation: CASSQWAGTGELFF.

The chain is built from TRBV19 and TRBJ2-1; D perhaps matches TRBD2 (5 bases). The V end lost 7 bases, the J end lost 6 bases, and 22 bases lay between the germline ends. This CDR3 contains 16 residues. Germline CDR1 is LNHDA and CDR2 is SQIVND (reference sequence). CDR3 loop: CASNSIPVAHTNEQFF. As DNA, the CDR3 is TGTGCCAGTAATTCCATACCCGTAGCGCATACCAATGAGCAGTTCTTC. Based on the CDR3 plus reference TRBV19 and TRBJ2-1, the full variable domain is DGGITQSPKYLFRKEGQNVTLSCEQNLNHDAMYWYRQDPGQGLRLIYYSQIVNDFQKGDIAEGYSVSREKKESFPLTVTSAQKNPTAFYLCASNSIPVAHTNEQFFGPGTRLTVL.

The chain joins TRBV3-1 (or the pseudogene TRBV3-2) to TRBJ2-1; D is undetermined. Germline V gene lookup returns CDR1 LGHDT and CDR2 YNNKEL (reference sequence). V was shortened by 3 bases and J by 5 bases, with 8 bases between the two germline ends. CDR3 length: 13 amino acids. DNA for the CDR3: TGTGCCAGCAGCCACCGGGCCCACAATGAGCAGTTCTTC. Residues: CASSHRAHNEQFF.

In this sample, this clone turned up a few times. The chain employs TRBV28 and TRBJ1-2, with D perhaps matching TRBD1 (6 bases). Trimming shortened V by 7 bases and J by 0 bases, and 12 bases separated the two germline ends. From germline, CDR1 is MDHEN and CDR2 SYDVKM. The CDR3 spans 14 residues. CDR3 in amino acids: CASIQGGANYGYTF. The CDR3 region has the DNA TGTGCCAGCATCCAAGGGGGAGCTAACTATGGCTACACCTTC.

J is TRBJ1-6 and V is TRBV5-1; TRBD1 might be the D (5 bases). The CDR3 sequence is 15 residues long. Trimming cost V 4 bases and J 10 bases, with 18 bases left between them. Germline V gene data show CDR1 as SGHRS and CDR2 as YFSETQ. Here the CDR3 DNA reads TGCGCCAGCAGCAAGGACCACGGAGGGGAATCACCCCTCCACTTT. As protein: CASSKDHGGESPLHF.

The chain joins TRBV6-2 or TRBV6-3 to TRBJ2-7; TRBD2 aligns across 10 bases. Losses at the gene ends were 0 bases for V and 2 bases for J; bases not matched to a gene: 4. Germline V gene lookup returns CDR1 MNHEY and CDR2 SVGEGT. CDR3 length: 16 residues. CDR3 sequence reads: CASSYSGLAEPYEQYF. In DNA, the CDR3 is TGTGCCAGCAGTTACTCAGGACTAGCGGAACCCTACGAGCAGTACTTC.

Written as DNA, the CDR3 is TGTGCCTGGAGTGTGGACGGGGACACTGAAGCTTTCTTT. Translating it yields CAWSVDGDTEAFF. This chain connects TRBV30 to TRBJ1-1; D is uncertain. V was clipped by 0 bases and J by 3 bases, with 8 bases between them. CDR3 size: 13 residues. Germline assignment: CDR1 GTSNPN and CDR2 SVGIG (reference sequence).

This sequence joins TRBV27 and TRBJ1-1; D is unresolved. V lost 5 bases and J lost 1, with 17 bases in between. The CDR3 is 16 residues long. Germline CDR1 MNHEY, CDR2 SMNVEV (reference sequence). This CDR3 is CASSQRAVGGNTEAFF. CDR3 sequence (DNA): TGTGCCAGCAGTCAACGGGCCGTGGGCGGGAACACTGAAGCTTTCTTT.

The chain has TRBV10-3 and TRBJ1-4, with D hard to call. From germline, CDR1 is ENHRY and CDR2 SYGVKD. This CDR3 has 15 amino acids. Trimming removed 0 bases from V and 5 bases from J, with 10 bases in between. The chain's CDR3 is CAISESTSGNEKLFF. DNA of the CDR3: TGTGCCATCAGTGAGTCGACAAGCGGGAATGAAAAACTGTTTTTT.

The chain links TRBV3-1 (or the pseudogene TRBV3-2) to TRBJ1-1, with TRBD1 identical over 9 bases. J gave up 5 bases and V 4 bases, and 5 bases lay outside the gene matches. The CDR3 has 14 residues. Germline values: CDR1 LGHDT, CDR2 YNNKEL (reference sequence). CDR3 protein: CASSPRQGETEAFF. The CDR3 region has the DNA TGTGCCAGCAGCCCACGACAGGGGGAAACTGAAGCTTTCTTT.

The gene calls are TRBV7-8 and TRBJ1-3; D is unresolved. The germline V and J ends were trimmed by 4 bases and 4 bases, with 11 bases remaining between them. CDR3 length: 14 residues. The germline V gene encodes CDR1 SGHVS and CDR2 FQNEAQ. This chain's CDR3 is CASSWEPEGNTIYF. For the CDR3, the DNA is TGTGCCAGCAGCTGGGAACCGGAGGGAAACACCATATATTTT.

V gene TRBV7-9 combines with J gene TRBJ2-3, with D perhaps being TRBD1 or TRBD2 (6 bases each). Germline V gene lookup returns CDR1 SEHNR and CDR2 FQNEAQ (reference sequence). The CDR3 covers 15 residues. Trimming shortened V by 3 bases and J by 1 base, and 11 bases separated the two germline ends. The chain's CDR3 is CASSLEGDRTDTQYF. In DNA, the CDR3 is TGTGCCAGCAGCTTGGAGGGGGATCGCACAGATACGCAGTATTTT. Variable domain in full (rest from reference TRBV7-9 and TRBJ2-3): DTGVSQNPRHKITKRGQNVTFRCDPISEHNRLYWYRQTLGQGPEFLTYFQNEAQLEKSRLLSDRFSAERPKGSFSTLEIQRTEQGDSAMYLCASSLEGDRTDTQYFGPGTRLTVL.

The genes are TRBV29-1 and TRBJ2-7; D ambiguous. The V gene lost 4 bases and the J gene lost 2 bases, with 9 bases spanning the gap. CDR3 size: 12 residues. Germline CDR1 SQVTM, CDR2 ANQGSEA. The CDR3 here is CSVARDAYEQYF. In DNA, the CDR3 is TGCAGCGTTGCCCGCGACGCCTACGAGCAGTACTTC.

This chain joins TRBV19 and TRBJ2-4; D is unclear. CDR3 length equals 14 residues. Germline V lookup: CDR1 LNHDA, CDR2 SQIVND (reference sequence). The V end was cut by 1 base, the J end by 0 bases, with 4 bases between. The CDR3 bases are TGTGCCAGTAGTATAGGTATAGCCAAAAACATTCAGTACTTC. Encoded protein: CASSIGIAKNIQYF. Together with reference TRBV19 and TRBJ2-4, the CDR3 gives the full variable domain: DGGITQSPKYLFRKEGQNVTLSCEQNLNHDAMYWYRQDPGQGLRLIYYSQIVNDFQKGDIAEGYSVSREKKESFPLTVTSAQKNPTAFYLCASSIGIAKNIQYFGAGTRLSVL.

The V and J genes are TRBV27 and TRBJ2-7; TRBD1 aligns across 7 bases. Looked up from germline, CDR1 is MNHEY and CDR2 is SMNVEV (reference sequence). The CDR3 totals 14 residues. With 8 bases clipped from V and 2 bases from J, the junction kept 9 bases outside the gene matches. The CDR3: CASPHLGQTYEQYF. CDR3 in DNA: TGTGCCAGCCCTCATTTGGGACAGACCTACGAGCAGTACTTC.

The chain has TRBV6-1 and TRBJ2-1; a weak D match, TRBD2 (5 bases). Trimming removed 2 bases at V and 5 bases at J, with 19 bases between. The germline gives CDR1 MNHNS, CDR2 SASEGT. The CDR3 is 17 residues long. This CDR3 is CASSERSASSTDNEQFF. The DNA for the CDR3 is TGTGCCAGCAGTGAACGATCGGCTAGCAGTACGGACAATGAGCAGTTCTTC.

V is TRBV7-9 and J is TRBJ2-7, with D hard to call. The CDR3 totals 16 residues. The germline gives CDR1 SEHNR, CDR2 FQNEAQ (reference sequence). V lost 0 bases to trimming and J lost 0 bases, with 12 bases between them. Here the CDR3 reads CASSLAGSWVSYEQYF. As DNA, the CDR3 is TGTGCCAGCAGCTTAGCGGGGTCCTGGGTCTCCTACGAGCAGTACTTC.

J is TRBJ2-7 and V is TRBV4-1; D is uncertain. The CDR3 has 12 amino acids. The V end lost 0 bases, the J end lost 5 bases, and 5 bases lay between the germline ends. Germline values: CDR1 MGHRA, CDR2 YSYEKL. The CDR3 DNA is TGCGCCAGCAGCCAAGATAGCCACGAGCAGTACTTC. Translation gives CASSQDSHEQYF.

CDR3 nucleotides: TGTGCCAGTAGTATAGGTGACTATGGCTACACCTTC. Its translation is CASSIGDYGYTF. This rearrangement joins TRBV19 to TRBJ1-2; D is unclear. This CDR3 comprises 12 residues. V dropped 1 base and J dropped 3 bases, with 3 bases sitting between them. Germline-derived CDR1 and CDR2 are LNHDA and SQIVND (reference sequence).

This chain joins TRBV7-9 and TRBJ1-5, with D possibly TRBD1 on 5 matching bases. The CDR3 loop spans 14 amino acids. V lost 5 bases and J 4 bases, leaving 12 bases between the germline ends. Germline lookup yields CDR1 SEHNR and CDR2 FQNEAQ (reference sequence). CDR3 sequence: CASSIPRANQPQHF. The CDR3 region has the DNA TGTGCCAGCAGCATCCCCAGGGCGAATCAGCCCCAGCATTTT.

The chain carries TRBV11-1 and TRBJ1-1; no clear D gene. Trimming cost V 1 base and J 2 bases, with 5 bases left between them. The CDR3 is made up of 13 amino acids. The germline V gene has CDR1 SGHAT and CDR2 FQDESV (reference sequence). The CDR3 here is CASSLDRNTEAFF. The CDR3 DNA reads as TGTGCCAGCAGCTTAGACAGAAACACTGAAGCTTTCTTT.